This section outlines one T cell receptor beta chain sequence together with its context. This clone's antigen is unknown. No clone much larger than this one lies a single base away; base qualities are absent. The library was prepared using the immunoSEQ multiplex PCR assay. TCRdb took this table from immuneACCESS and kept in-frame rearrangements with V and J called. Such tables lack part of the clones; where checked against another copy, unresolved V genes explain under half of the gap, and the rest is unexplained. This sample gives roughly 100,000 clones in total; around 89% of them show up just once. Approximately 20% of the sample goes to the ten largest clones. The data belong to a study of control samples from healthy donors and cancer patients (dated by TCRdb to 2020 to 2021). Trimming removed 6 bases from V and 0 bases from J, leaving 12 bases between the germline ends. The CDR3 goes from the cysteine to the phenylalanine over 15 residues. Kept here is only the CDR3 DNA, which spans 45 bases and is read in frame from base 1. The germline V gene gives CDR1 as MNHEY and CDR2 as SVGAGI.

The V gene is TRBV6-5 and the J gene is TRBJ1-3, with the D segment identity uncertain. Source material: PBMCs. This clonotype originated in a man between 60 and 75 years old with lung cancer. The CDR3 amino acid sequence is: CASSPLFVSGNTIYF. The sequenced DNA is TGTGCCAGCAGCCCGTTGTTTGTCTCTGGAAACACCATATATTTT.